This TCR beta chain was retrieved from a study of blood T cell repertoires in COVID-19 (dated by TCRdb to 2019 to 2021). Broadly, across the study: The collaborator samples originated in the United States, Italy and Spain and spanned the acute and convalescent phases of COVID-19. The repertoires were released in a freely available public database meant as a resource for research on the immune response to SARS-CoV-2. The material from the prospective study consisted of cDNA or gDNA derived from T cells, B-cell-depleted T cells, or PBMCs. Nearly every sample came with metadata listing a de-identified subject ID, COVID-19 status, age in years and sex. Samples came from the ongoing ImmuneRACE study (first 160 participants) plus 1,254 subjects from 6 global collaborators. Where available, HLA class I and class II types were taken from metadata supplied by the sample provider and were not determined by assay-based typing. The dataset comprised deeply sampled blood TCRbeta repertoires from subjects exposed to, actively infected with, or recovered from COVID-19. Broader findings and caveats from the paper: The amount of clinical and demographic metadata varied by source and participant and was provided uncurated.

Via the germline V gene, CDR1 is MGHRA and CDR2 YSYEKL. The CDR3 contains 11 residues, cysteine and phenylalanine counted. CDR3 DNA is the only sequence kept; it has 33 bases, read in frame from the first base. As for this clone: What this receptor recognizes is not known. At one end the junction does not follow the germline gene, possibly because of a read error.

The immunoSEQ Assay, a bias-controlled multiplex PCR, was used to amplify TCRbeta CDR3 regions from genomic DNA. On the authors' methods: The number of nucleated cells in each sample was estimated by amplification of reference gene primers within the assay. Sequence reads were collapsed and filtered to measure the absolute abundance of every unique TCRbeta CDR3 rearrangement. For each sample, productive Simpson clonality was calculated as the square root of Simpson's diversity index across productive rearrangements. The table comes from immuneACCESS by way of TCRdb, which keeps in-frame sequences with V and J called. Part of the clones is missing from these tables; in studies checked, under half for an unresolved V gene and the rest for unknown reasons. The V and J calls and the clone size are those of that table, but D and trimming were determined from the DNA. For this sample there are around 300,000 clones; 75% to 90% appear just once. The biggest ten clones account for around 5% of the sample.

In the prospective study, participants were about 18 to 90 years old, resided in 20 to 30 geographic areas of the United States, and were enrolled through a virtual design. To assign participants to cohorts, the prospective study relied on clinical history that participants themselves reported in a screening survey and a study questionnaire. Recovered participants in ImmuneRACE Cohort 3 were defined by two consecutive negative NP/OP PCR tests, clearance by a healthcare professional, or resolution of symptoms. In the prospective study, whole blood, serum and a nasopharyngeal or oropharyngeal swab were collected from each participant by mobile phlebotomists. Prospective study participants could optionally give additional blood draws and questionnaires over an approximately two-month period. Blood samples from the prospective study were shipped frozen or at room temperature prior to DNA extraction.

This TCR came from a man between 25 and 39 years old who had recovered from COVID-19. Material: PBMCs or T cells enriched from blood (not recorded which). The V and J genes are TRBV4-1 and TRBJ2-3; 5 matching bases give a weak D call of TRBD1. CDR3 region: CASSQTGTQYF. In nucleotide form, the sequence is TGCGCCAGCAGCCAAACAGGTACGCAGTATTTT.